This TCR beta chain is drawn from a study of T cells after yellow fever vaccination (dated by TCRdb to the late 2010s). The study in broad terms: Libraries from fractions with low cell numbers were prepared with the SMART-Seq v4 Ultra Low Input RNA kit. The cohort comprised two healthy male donors, one aged 18 to 29 and one aged 30 to 40 years. Blood was collected at multiple timepoints before and after primary and secondary immunization, and bulk PBMC replicates and cell subsets were isolated. Bulk TCR alpha and beta repertoires were sequenced longitudinally to track T-cell clones before and after primary and booster YFV17D yellow fever vaccination.

As concerns this clonotype: This receptor's antigen is unknown. Base quality data are lacking; no much larger clone is found one base away.

Explained via the paper, the treatment or condition label denotes: live attenuated yellow fever vaccine strain. A standard Ficoll-Paque protocol was used to isolate PBMCs from peripheral blood. CD4 and CD8 T-cell fractions were isolated with Dynabeads CD4 and CD8 positive selection kits. TriZol was used to extract RNA from bulk PBMCs, from CD4 and CD8 fractions, and from dextramer-positive and dextramer-negative fractions. TCRdb names Illumina NovaSeq 6000 as the instrument used. Synthesis of TCR cDNA relied on 5'RACE template switching, a step that introduced a universal primer site along with unique molecular identifiers. Priming for cDNA synthesis came from both the TCR alpha and TCR beta constant segments. Library amplification used two PCR steps, and the second PCR step added sample barcodes and sequencing adapters. Sequencing of the libraries was done on either Illumina HiSeq 2500 (2x100 bp) or NovaSeq (2x150 bp). Under the source paper's analysis protocol: MIGEC was used to demultiplex reads and collapse the reads into UMI consensus sequences, and MiXCR was used for V(D)J alignment. Using edgeR on replicate PBMC samples, clonotypes were called vaccine-responding if FDR was below 0.01 and the log2 fold change was above 5 up to day 15. CD4 or CD8 identity was assigned to each bulk clonotype according to whether the clonotype was present at higher abundance in the sequenced CD4 repertoire or the sequenced CD8 repertoire. TCRdb applied fastp at Q25 and MiXCR to the public reads, then kept only in-frame beta chains. Every distinct CDR3 protein forms one entry, paired with its most common genes and DNA. The V and J calls follow TCRdb's processing rather than the paper's. The sample data list 300,000 to 350,000 distinct CDR3 sequences, and about 10% of these were observed just once. The leading ten clones occupy 3% to 3.5% of the sample.

Overall study outcomes, separate from this receptor: FACS-sorted repertoires could contain abundant contaminating clonotypes from the bulk population, so computational filtering was required. After the booster, most of the clones that had expanded following primary vaccination were detected again (approximately 96% of CD4 and around 90% of CD8), which suggests that memory was broadly maintained. A small fraction of clonotypes appeared in both the CD4 and CD8 compartments, likely as a result of convergent recombination. Only two donors were included in the study, so the extent to which the findings can be generalized is limited. The secondary T-cell response was weaker than the primary response but faster, peaking on day 5 instead of day 15.

The V end gives up 7 bases and the J end 8 bases, leaving 19 bases in the junction not matched to a gene. CDR1 MNHEY and CDR2 SMNVEV were looked up in the germline V gene (reference sequence). The CDR3 has 17 amino acids, counting the end cysteine and phenylalanine. The DNA shown is the 51-base CDR3, in frame from base 1. The receptor comes from a man between 18 and 29 years old who received the YFV17D yellow fever vaccine. Here the chain combines TRBV27 and TRBJ1-4; TRBD1 fits 7 bases in the junction. Sequencing was performed on CD4+ T cells sorted from PBMCs, taken 45 days after the yellow fever booster vaccination. Here is the DNA: TGTGCCAGCACCCTGAGACCAGAGGGGGCGAGGAAGGAAAAACTGTTTTTT. This encodes CASTLRPEGARKEKLFF.